This entry lists 20 T cell receptor beta chains sequenced from one sample in a study of blood T cell repertoires in COVID-19 (dated by TCRdb to about 2020). Receptors were amplified or captured by the immunoSEQ multiplex PCR assay. Sourced from immuneACCESS, this table was stored by TCRdb with only in-frame sequences that have V and J called. A share of the clones is absent; for the studies checked, an unresolved V gene accounts for under half, and the remainder has no known explanation. Here the sample has tens of thousands of clones; about 80% occur a single time. The ten top clones hold 26% of the sample. The source material was peripheral blood. These receptors originate from a man aged 55 to 70 with active or convalescent COVID-19.

The rearrangement links TRBV9 to TRBJ1-2; D is unresolved. Germline lookup yields CDR1 SGDLS and CDR2 YYNGEE. V shed 2 bases and J shed 7 bases, with 15 bases lying between them. The CDR3 totals 14 residues. The chain's CDR3 is CASSVDGERSGYTF. The CDR3 DNA reads TGTGCCAGCAGCGTCGACGGGGAAAGGTCTGGCTACACCTTC.

The chain combines TRBV28 with TRBJ1-3; 8 bases line up with TRBD1. This CDR3 comprises 15 residues. With 5 bases clipped from V and 2 bases from J, the junction kept 5 bases outside the gene matches. Looked up from germline, CDR1 is MDHEN and CDR2 is SYDVKM. CDR3 protein: CASSALTGAGNTIYF. CDR3 in DNA: TGTGCCAGCAGTGCCCTGACAGGGGCTGGAAACACCATATATTTT.

The V call is TRBV10-2, the J call TRBJ1-2; TRBD1 agrees at 8 bases. CDR1 and CDR2 (germline): WSHSY, SAAADI. CDR3 length: 15 residues. After removal of 4 bases from V and 8 bases from J, the junction contained 12 bases not matched to a gene. CDR3 in amino acids: CASSVSGRGHQGYTF. CDR3 DNA sequence: TGCGCCAGCAGTGTTTCGGGCAGGGGGCACCAAGGCTACACCTTC.

CDR3 bases: TGTGCCAGCAGTTTCCTCCCCGGGACTGAAGCTTTCTTT. Translated, it gives CASSFLPGTEAFF. V and J are TRBV27 and TRBJ1-1; unclear D gene. The CDR3 contains 13 residues. Trimming pared 3 bases from V and 5 bases from J, leaving 10 bases between. The germline V gene has CDR1 MNHEY and CDR2 SMNVEV (reference sequence).

This clone was seen just once. The chain employs TRBV7-3 and TRBJ2-2, with unresolved D. The CDR3 has 15 residues. V was cut by 1 base and J by 1 base, with 7 bases left in between. Germline V gene sequence: CDR1 SGHTA, CDR2 FQGTGA. CDR3 loop: CASSLNGGNTGELFF. CDR3 sequence (DNA): TGTGCCAGCAGCTTAAACGGCGGGAACACCGGGGAGCTGTTTTTT.

The chain has TRBV3-1 (or the pseudogene TRBV3-2) and TRBJ2-1, with TRBD2 identical over 8 bases. Germline trimming cut 4 bases from V and 10 bases from J; bases unmatched to any gene: 0. The germline CDR1 and CDR2 sequences are LGHDT and YNNKEL (reference sequence). This CDR3 comprises 11 residues. CDR3 coding DNA: TGTGCCAGCAGCCTAGCGGGAGAGCAGTTCTTC. It codes for CASSLAGEQFF.

The chain links TRBV6-1 to TRBJ1-5; a possible D gene is TRBD1 (5 bases). Germline V gives CDR1 MNHNS, CDR2 SASEGT. The CDR3 contains 16 residues. V dropped 4 bases and J dropped 2 bases, with 15 bases sitting between them. Here the CDR3 reads CASSVSGGEGNQPQHF. The CDR3 DNA follows: TGTGCCAGCAGTGTAAGTGGGGGGGAGGGCAATCAGCCCCAGCATTTT.

The chain has TRBV18 and TRBJ2-2; tentative D call: TRBD2 (6 bases). V was pared by 2 bases and J by 3 bases, with 13 bases between. Germline CDR1 is KGHSH and CDR2 is LQKENI. CDR3 length: 16 amino acids. CDR3: CASSPGEERHTGELFF. The CDR3 coding sequence is TGTGCCAGCTCACCAGGGGAGGAGCGGCACACCGGGGAGCTGTTTTTT.

The chain combines TRBV30 with TRBJ2-3; 15 bases are a match to TRBD2. Germline V lookup: CDR1 GTSNPN, CDR2 SVGIG (reference sequence). There are 20 residues in the CDR3. The ends lost 2 bases at V and 4 bases at J; junction bases unmatched: 16. For the CDR3, the DNA is TGTGCCTGGAGTCCAACGCCTGGACTAGCGGGGGGGCTTTCCGCAGATACGCAGTATTTT. It translates to CAWSPTPGLAGGLSADTQYF.

A note on this clone: Mismatch with germline at one junction end may stem from a read error. This chain uses TRBV2 with TRBJ1-4; D is ambiguous. Germline lookup yields CDR1 SNHLY and CDR2 FYNNEI. The CDR3 loop spans 11 amino acids. The CDR3 DNA sequence: TGTGCCAGCAGTCTCCAGTCGAACCCCGTTTTT. Amino acid sequence: CASSLQSNPVF.

This clone occurred once. The chain employs TRBV5-1 and TRBJ1-2; 10 bases agree with TRBD1. The CDR3 loop spans 15 amino acids. V lost 0 bases and J lost 7; bases outside the gene matches: 6. Germline V gene data show CDR1 as SGHRS and CDR2 as YFSETQ. The CDR3, as DNA: TGCGCCAGCAGCTTGGATGGGACAGGGGTGACTGGCTACACCTTC. Encoded protein: CASSLDGTGVTGYTF. Full variable domain (remainder filled in from reference TRBV5-1 and TRBJ1-2): KAGVTQTPRYLIKTRGQQVTLSCSPISGHRSVSWYQQTPGQGLQFLFEYFSETQRNKGNFPGRFSGRQFSNSRSEMNVSTLELGDSALYLCASSLDGTGVTGYTFGSGTRLTVV.

Of note for this clone: Other DNA sequences in this specimen translate into the identical CDR3. The CDR3 DNA reads as TGTGCCAGCAGCGTGGCTGGCGACAGCTACAATGAGCAGTTCTTC. It yields the protein CASSVAGDSYNEQFF. The chain couples TRBV9 to TRBJ2-1, with D perhaps matching TRBD1 (5 bases). The V end was cut by 2 bases, the J end by 3 bases, with 12 bases between. Germline V gene data show CDR1 as SGDLS and CDR2 as YYNGEE. This CDR3 is 15 amino acids long.

This clone is a singleton in its sample. Other DNA variants within this sample encode the same CDR3. This chain links TRBV7-9 with TRBJ1-5; D gene unclear. V lost 4 bases and J lost 4, with 11 bases in between. The germline V gene has CDR1 SEHNR and CDR2 FQNEAQ (reference sequence). CDR3 size: 14 residues. The CDR3 region has the DNA TGTGCCAGCAGCTCGAACAGCGGAAATCAGCCCCAGCATTTT. This encodes CASSSNSGNQPQHF.

The chain links TRBV19 to TRBJ1-4; D might be TRBD1 (5 bases). CDR1 and CDR2 (germline): LNHDA, SQIVND (reference sequence). The CDR3 length is 15 residues. The germline V and J ends were trimmed by 4 bases and 0 bases, with 9 bases remaining between them. The CDR3 sequence: CASSTETATNEKLFF. Written as DNA, the CDR3 is TGTGCCAGTAGTACTGAGACAGCAACTAATGAAAAACTGTTTTTT.

This clone has more than one count but fewer than ten. The V gene is TRBV29-1, the J gene TRBJ2-3; the D gene is possibly TRBD2 (6 bases). CDR3 length: 16 residues. The V end lost 6 bases, the J end lost 4 bases, and 23 bases lay between the germline ends. CDR1 and CDR2 (germline): SQVTM, ANQGSEA. The CDR3 loop reads CSVPRGGPLPPDTQYF. In nucleotides, the CDR3 is TGCAGCGTCCCCCGTGGAGGGCCCCTTCCCCCAGATACGCAGTATTTT.

The table lists this clone with many counts. J is TRBJ2-7 and V is TRBV4-1; D is undetermined. CDR1 and CDR2 (germline): MGHRA, YSYEKL. This CDR3 is 14 amino acids long. The V end lost 6 bases, the J end lost 0 bases, and 12 bases lay between the germline ends. The chain's CDR3 is CASSPSEYSYEQYF. The CDR3, as DNA: TGCGCCAGCAGTCCGAGCGAATACTCCTACGAGCAGTACTTC.

The rearrangement uses TRBV6-5 and TRBJ1-1, with TRBD1 matching over 7 bases. There are 15 residues in the CDR3. The germline gives CDR1 MNHEY, CDR2 SVGAGI. J was trimmed by 1 base and V by 1 base; bases with no gene match: 3. The CDR3 spells CASSYFHRGNTEAFF. In DNA form, the CDR3 reads TGTGCCAGCAGTTACTTCCACAGGGGGAACACTGAAGCTTTCTTT.

The CDR3 region is CASRRVGTEAFF. Here the CDR3 DNA reads TGTGCCAGCAGACGGGTGGGCACTGAAGCTTTCTTT. The chain is built from TRBV11-2 and TRBJ1-1; no firm D call. V dropped 6 bases and J dropped 4 bases, with 9 bases sitting between them. The CDR3 has 12 residues. CDR1 SGHAT and CDR2 FQNNGV come from the germline V gene.

The chain links TRBV5-4 to TRBJ1-1; the D gene is possibly TRBD1 (5 bases). Trimming took off 1 base at V and 1 base at J, with 11 bases between the two ends. The length of the CDR3 is 15 residues. From germline, CDR1 is SGHNT and CDR2 YYREEE (reference sequence). CDR3 region: CASSLFGGTNTEAFF. Written as DNA, the CDR3 is TGTGCCAGCAGCTTGTTTGGGGGGACGAACACTGAAGCTTTCTTT.

V is TRBV10-3 and J is TRBJ2-2, with D unclear. The CDR3 consists of 13 residues. The germline V gene has CDR1 ENHRY and CDR2 SYGVKD. Trimming took off 6 bases at V and 1 base at J, with 6 bases between the two ends. CDR3 in DNA: TGTGCCATCAGGGGCGAGAACACCGGGGAGCTGTTTTTT. Protein product: CAIRGENTGELFF.